The rows below give T cell receptor beta chains drawn from one sample of a study of cytomegalovirus exposure and HLA in healthy donors. Sequencing used immunoSEQ multiplex PCR; TCRdb keeps in-frame clones, though not all of them. The sample totals some 70,000 clones. Specimen: PBMCs. The receptors were gathered from a boy aged 5-17 years in good health and CMV-seronegative. Each CDR3 is given with its conserved first and last residue. A D gene is named only where the DNA matches it firmly.

TGTGCCAGCAGTGGATGGGGCGACGACTATGGCTACACCTTC	CASSGWGDDYGYTF	TRBJ1-2	TRBV2	14	-
TGTGCCTGGAGTGTTGGAGCGGGAGACACAGATACGCAGTATTTT	CAWSVGAGDTDTQYF	TRBJ2-3	TRBV30	15	TRBD2
TGTGCCAGCCGAATGGAGAGGACACCTACCTACGAGCAGTACTTC	CASRMERTPTYEQYF	TRBJ2-7	TRBV2	15	-
TGTGCCAGCAGGACCACAAGTAGCGGGACCGGGGAGCTGTTTTTT	CASRTTSSGTGELFF	TRBJ2-2	TRBV6-6	15	TRBD2
TGCGCCAGCAGCCAAGAGGGCTTCGGGGGGCTCGCTGAAGCTTTCTTT	CASSQEGFGGLAEAFF	TRBJ1-1	TRBV4-1	16	-
TGTGCCAGCAGCGTAGGAGGGGACACCTCCTACGAGCAGTACTTC	CASSVGGDTSYEQYF	TRBJ2-7	TRBV9	15	-
TGTGCCAGGAGACGGACAGCTCCTCCGAGGACTGAAGCTTTCTTT	CARRRTAPPRTEAFF	TRBJ1-1	TRBV2	15	-
TGTGCCAGCAGTCACAGGGTCGACGAGCAGTACTTC	CASSHRVDEQYF	TRBJ2-7	TRBV5-5	12	-
TGTGCCAGCAGCCAAGCCGGGACAGGGGGCCCCATTAACGAGCAGTACTTC	CASSQAGTGGPINEQYF	TRBJ2-7	TRBV4-2	17	TRBD1
TGTGCCAGCAGTGAGATGGCGGGAAGACCAGAGACCCAGTACTTC	CASSEMAGRPETQYF	TRBJ2-5	TRBV2	15	-
TGTGCCTGGTCGTCTCGGGGTGAAAAACTGTTTTTT	CAWSSRGEKLFF	TRBJ1-4	TRBV30	12	-
TGTGCCAGTAGGCCGGGACAGGGGGCATACTATGGCTACACCTTC	CASRPGQGAYYGYTF	TRBJ1-2	TRBV19	15	TRBD1
TGTGCCAGCAGCTTAGGACGGGGGACTAGCGGGAGGTCCCAAGAGACCCAGTACTTC	CASSLGRGTSGRSQETQYF	TRBJ2-5	TRBV7-9	19	TRBD2
TGTGCCAGCAGCTTGCAACAGGGCACTCTCTATGGCTACACCTTC	CASSLQQGTLYGYTF	TRBJ1-2	TRBV7-2	15	-
TGTGCCTGGAGTGTCTCTAGCGGGGTCAATGAGCAGTTCTTC	CAWSVSSGVNEQFF	TRBJ2-1	TRBV30	14	TRBD2
TGTGCCAGCAGCCTGGGGACAGGGATCTCTGGGGCCAACGTCCTGACTTTC	CASSLGTGISGANVLTF	TRBJ2-6	TRBV5-6	17	TRBD1
TGTGCCAGCTCACCACAGGCAGGGGGAGCGAACACTGAAGCTTTCTTT	CASSPQAGGANTEAFF	TRBJ1-1	TRBV18	16	TRBD1
TGTGCTAGTTTTCTAGCGGGGGGTAGTGAGCAGTTCTTC	CASFLAGGSEQFF	TRBJ2-1	TRBV12-5	13	TRBD2
TGTGCCAGCAGCCCGACGTCAGGGGACTACGAGCAGTACTTC	CASSPTSGDYEQYF	TRBJ2-7	TRBV5-4	14	-
TGTGCCAGCAGCTCCGACAGGGTGGAGGGCTACACCTTC	CASSSDRVEGYTF	TRBJ1-2	TRBV5-4	13	TRBD1
TGTGCCACCAGCAGAGATTGGGTCGTTCGGGACAGGGAAAACGCAAACGCCTACGAGCAGTACTTC	CATSRDWVVRDRENANAYEQYF	TRBJ2-7	TRBV15	22	TRBD1
TGCGCCAGCGTAGAGACACTAGCGGGAGGTGGCACCGGGGAGCTGTTTTTT	CASVETLAGGGTGELFF	TRBJ2-2	TRBV4-3	17	TRBD2
TGCAGCGTTGACCCCGGGGGGGCATACGAGCAGTACTTC	CSVDPGGAYEQYF	TRBJ2-7	TRBV29-1	13	TRBD2
TGTGCCAGCAGCTGGGGACCAGGGGCGGCTGACACTGAAGCTTTCTTT	CASSWGPGAADTEAFF	TRBJ1-1	TRBV5-5	16	-
TGTGCCAGCAGCTTAGCGAAGACAGGGGTGGGGGTTGGTGAAAAACTGTTTTTT	CASSLAKTGVGVGEKLFF	TRBJ1-4	TRBV7-8	18	TRBD1
TGTGCCAGTAGTTCCCCCGTAGCGGGAACAACGGGCTCCTACAATGAGCAGTTCTTC	CASSSPVAGTTGSYNEQFF	TRBJ2-1	TRBV19	19	TRBD2
TGTGCCAGCAAGCGGGGGGGGAGCAATGAGCAGTTCTTC	CASKRGGSNEQFF	TRBJ2-1	TRBV13	13	TRBD2
TGTGCCAGTACAGGGTCTCGGGATACGCAGTATTTT	CASTGSRDTQYF	TRBJ2-3	TRBV6-1	12	-
TGTGCCAGCAGCGGGACAGTCGGGAACACTGAAGCTTTCTTT	CASSGTVGNTEAFF	TRBJ1-1	TRBV4-2	14	TRBD1
TGTGCCAGCAGCGGTAAGCGAGCGGCCTCCTACGAGCAGTACTTC	CASSGKRAASYEQYF	TRBJ2-7	TRBV7-8	15	-
TGTGCCAGCAACCCAGGAGGGTTTCACTATGGCTACACCTTC	CASNPGGFHYGYTF	TRBJ1-2	TRBV6-5	14	-
TGTGCCAGCAGTTTACAGGGGGCGGGTCAGCCCCAGCATTTT	CASSLQGAGQPQHF	TRBJ1-5	TRBV27	14	TRBD1
TGTGCCAGCAGCTCAACCGGGACACCCTATGGCTACACCTTC	CASSSTGTPYGYTF	TRBJ1-2	TRBV7-9	14	-
TGCAGCGTTTTGGGGGGGGCTGACACTGAAGCTTTCTTT	CSVLGGADTEAFF	TRBJ1-1	TRBV29-1	13	-
TGCGCCAGCAGCCAAGTGGGACAGGGCGAAAAACTGTTTTTT	CASSQVGQGEKLFF	TRBJ1-4	TRBV4-1	14	TRBD1
TGTGCCAGCAGCTTAGCGGGGACTAGCTACACAGATACGCAGTATTTT	CASSLAGTSYTDTQYF	TRBJ2-3	TRBV11-2	16	TRBD2
TGTGCCAGCAGCTTGCCCCGGGCAGGGGTCCAATACAATGAGCAGTTCTTC	CASSLPRAGVQYNEQFF	TRBJ2-1	TRBV11-2	17	-
TGCAGCGCCCTGGACAGGATGAACACTGAAGCTTTCTTT	CSALDRMNTEAFF	TRBJ1-1	TRBV29-1	13	TRBD1
TGTGCCAGTACTCCAATTGGGACAGGGATACTTGAAGCTTTCTTT	CASTPIGTGILEAFF	TRBJ1-1	TRBV19	15	TRBD1
TGCGCCAGCAGCGAGACAGGGGGAGATAATTCACCCCTCCACTTT	CASSETGGDNSPLHF	TRBJ1-6	TRBV5-1	15	TRBD1
TGTGCCAGCAGCATGGGGACTAGCGGCAGCGAGCAGTACTTC	CASSMGTSGSEQYF	TRBJ2-7	TRBV5-4	14	TRBD2
TGTGCCAGCAGCCGGGTCCGATATAATTCACCCCTCCACTTT	CASSRVRYNSPLHF	TRBJ1-6	TRBV6-5	14	-
TGCGCCAGCGGGCTTCTTGGGGGGAGTGAATACGAGCAGTACTTC	CASGLLGGSEYEQYF	TRBJ2-7	TRBV5-1	15	-
TGTGCCTGGAGTGTTAACGACATTCCTTACTATGGCTACACCTTC	CAWSVNDIPYYGYTF	TRBJ1-2	TRBV30	15	-
TGTGCCTGGAGTGTACTTTGGGGCCCCGGAGATACGCAGTATTTT	CAWSVLWGPGDTQYF	TRBJ2-3	TRBV30	15	-
TGCACCAGCAGCCCACTTGCTGTTAACTATGGCTACACCTTC	CTSSPLAVNYGYTF	TRBJ1-2	TRBV1	14	-